These T cell receptor beta chains were read from a single sample in a study of PD-L1 blockade in urothelial cancer. Produced via immunoSEQ multiplex PCR; TCRdb's table is partial and in-frame only. The sample gives under 55,000 clones, roughly four fifths of which show up once; less than 15% is in the top ten. The input for sequencing was PBMCs, taken around atezolizumab (anti-PD-L1) treatment. Every receptor here comes from a man between 60 and 75 years old with urothelial cancer. The CDR3 runs from the conserved cysteine through the conserved F or W. The D gene is left open where the match is weak. Not every row has a clone size; where given, it reads once, few, many or a size class.

V gene: TRBV7-9; clone size: .; J gene: TRBJ2-7; D gene: TRBD1; CDR3 DNA: TGTGCCAGCAGCTTCCGGGACAGGTGGTACGAGCAGTACTTC; CDR3 protein: CASSFRDRWYEQYF
V gene: TRBV11-2; clone size: .; J gene: TRBJ2-7; D gene: .; CDR3 DNA: TGTGCCAGCAAACAGGGACCCTACGAGCAGTACTTC; CDR3 protein: CASKQGPYEQYF
V gene: TRBV6-6; clone size: few; J gene: TRBJ1-5; D gene: .; CDR3 DNA: TGTGCCAGCAGGGAGGGTGGCTTGGGCAATCAGCCCCAGCATTTT; CDR3 protein: CASREGGLGNQPQHF
V gene: TRBV28; clone size: few; J gene: TRBJ2-5; D gene: TRBD1; CDR3 DNA: TGTGCCAGCAGTTTACCGCAGGGGGCGAAGACCCAGTACTTC; CDR3 protein: CASSLPQGAKTQYF
V gene: TRBV11-2; clone size: .; J gene: TRBJ2-5; D gene: .; CDR3 DNA: TGTGCCAGCAGCTTCGGACAGTCTAACCAAGAGACCCAGTACTTC; CDR3 protein: CASSFGQSNQETQYF
V gene: TRBV2; clone size: .; J gene: TRBJ1-5; D gene: .; CDR3 DNA: TGTGCCAGCAGTGAGCAGGGTCCAAGCAGCAATCAGCCCCAGCATTTT; CDR3 protein: CASSEQGPSSNQPQHF
V gene: TRBV27; clone size: .; J gene: TRBJ2-7; D gene: TRBD2; CDR3 DNA: TGTGCCAGCAAAAAAGGGCTGGGTTGGGGACTAGCGGGAGAGACCTACGAGCAGTACTTC; CDR3 protein: CASKKGLGWGLAGETYEQYF
V gene: TRBV4-1; clone size: few; J gene: TRBJ1-5; D gene: .; CDR3 DNA: TGCGCCAGCAGCCAAGATCTTGTCAGCACGGGACAGCCCCAGCATTTT; CDR3 protein: CASSQDLVSTGQPQHF
V gene: TRBV29-1; clone size: .; J gene: TRBJ1-1; D gene: .; CDR3 DNA: TGCAGCGTCCGATACGGGGTGGGCACTGAAGCTTTCTTT; CDR3 protein: CSVRYGVGTEAFF
V gene: TRBV7-9; clone size: .; J gene: TRBJ2-7; D gene: TRBD1; CDR3 DNA: TGTGCCAGCAGCACTTTAACAGGGGCAACCTACGAGCAGTACTTC; CDR3 protein: CASSTLTGATYEQYF
V gene: TRBV7-2; clone size: .; J gene: TRBJ1-1; D gene: TRBD1; CDR3 DNA: TGTGCCAGCAGCCCTAGGGCAGGGGGGGCTTTCTTT; CDR3 protein: CASSPRAGGAFF
V gene: TRBV11-2; clone size: .; J gene: TRBJ2-5; D gene: .; CDR3 DNA: TGTGCCAGCAGCTTAGATCGGCAGGGAGAGACCCAGTACTTC; CDR3 protein: CASSLDRQGETQYF
V gene: TRBV20-1; clone size: .; J gene: TRBJ1-1; D gene: .; CDR3 DNA: TGCAGTGCGCAGGGCACTGAAGCTTTCTTT; CDR3 protein: CSAQGTEAFF
V gene: TRBV7-2; clone size: .; J gene: TRBJ2-1; D gene: TRBD2; CDR3 DNA: TGTGCCAGCAGCGCTAGGACTAGCGGGAGTGAGCAGTTCTTC; CDR3 protein: CASSARTSGSEQFF
V gene: TRBV28; clone size: .; J gene: TRBJ1-2; D gene: .; CDR3 DNA: TGTGCCAGCAGGTGGCTTCAGGGGGGCTACACCTTC; CDR3 protein: CASRWLQGGYTF
V gene: TRBV7-2; clone size: .; J gene: TRBJ1-4; D gene: .; CDR3 DNA: TGTGCCAGCAGCTCAGAGTTGCTAGACAGATTTAATGAAAAACTGTTTTTT; CDR3 protein: CASSSELLDRFNEKLFF
V gene: TRBV7-2; clone size: .; J gene: TRBJ2-5; D gene: TRBD2; CDR3 DNA: TGTGCCAGCAGCGTCACTAGCGGGGGAGAGACCCAGTACTTC; CDR3 protein: CASSVTSGGETQYF
V gene: TRBV30; clone size: .; J gene: TRBJ2-1; D gene: TRBD2; CDR3 DNA: TGTGCCTGGAGTTTTGCGGGAGGGAAAGCCTACAATGAGCAGTTCTTC; CDR3 protein: CAWSFAGGKAYNEQFF
V gene: TRBV18; clone size: .; J gene: TRBJ2-1; D gene: .; CDR3 DNA: TGTGCCAGCTCACAGGGGGAGAACTACAATGAGCAGTTCTTC; CDR3 protein: CASSQGENYNEQFF
V gene: TRBV7-2; clone size: .; J gene: TRBJ1-2; D gene: .; CDR3 DNA: TGTGCCAGCAGCTTAACAGGAACAAACTATGGCTACACCTTC; CDR3 protein: CASSLTGTNYGYTF
V gene: TRBV7-8; clone size: .; J gene: TRBJ2-3; D gene: TRBD2; CDR3 DNA: TGTGCCAGCAGCTTCGGACTAGCGGGGATGGATACGCAGTATTTT; CDR3 protein: CASSFGLAGMDTQYF
V gene: TRBV6-1; clone size: few; J gene: TRBJ2-1; D gene: .; CDR3 DNA: TGTGCCAGCAGTGCTCTCTATGAGCAGTTCTTC; CDR3 protein: CASSALYEQFF
V gene: TRBV14; clone size: .; J gene: TRBJ2-5; D gene: .; CDR3 DNA: TGTGCCAGCAGCCGGTTCCTAGGCGAGACCCAGTACTTC; CDR3 protein: CASSRFLGETQYF
V gene: TRBV6-5; clone size: .; J gene: TRBJ1-3; D gene: TRBD1; CDR3 DNA: TGTGCCAGCAGTTTTGACAGGGGAGTTGGAAACACCATATATTTT; CDR3 protein: CASSFDRGVGNTIYF
V gene: TRBV28; clone size: few; J gene: TRBJ2-7; D gene: TRBD2; CDR3 DNA: TGTGCCAGCAGAAGACTAGCGGGAGTAGACGAGCAGTACTTC; CDR3 protein: CASRRLAGVDEQYF
V gene: TRBV2; clone size: few; J gene: TRBJ2-3; D gene: TRBD2; CDR3 DNA: TGTGCCAGCAATCAGCGGGGAGGAGAGAGCACAGATACGCAGTATTTT; CDR3 protein: CASNQRGGESTDTQYF
V gene: TRBV28; clone size: .; J gene: TRBJ1-3; D gene: .; CDR3 DNA: TGTGCCAGCAGTCCCAGGGTTCACACCATATATTTT; CDR3 protein: CASSPRVHTIYF
V gene: TRBV30; clone size: .; J gene: TRBJ1-2; D gene: TRBD1; CDR3 DNA: TGTGCCTGGGAGGTTGGTGCAGGGGGATTTTACACCTTC; CDR3 protein: CAWEVGAGGFYTF
V gene: TRBV5-1; clone size: .; J gene: TRBJ2-3; D gene: .; CDR3 DNA: TGCGCCAGCAGCCAGGGAGGGGGGCCCCGTACAGATACGCAGTATTTT; CDR3 protein: CASSQGGGPRTDTQYF
V gene: TRBV7-6; clone size: .; J gene: TRBJ2-7; D gene: TRBD2; CDR3 DNA: TGTGCCAGCAGCTTAGGTGGGGGGGGAGTTGACGAGCAGTACTTC; CDR3 protein: CASSLGGGGVDEQYF
V gene: TRBV21-1; clone size: .; J gene: TRBJ1-1; D gene: .; CDR3 DNA: TGTGCCAGCAGCAAAAAATCGGACAGGGGGCGCATTGAAGCTTTCTTT; CDR3 protein: CASSKKSDRGRIEAFF
V gene: TRBV6-6; clone size: .; J gene: TRBJ2-1; D gene: .; CDR3 DNA: TGTGCCAGCAGTCCCCAGGGGAATGAGCAGTTCTTC; CDR3 protein: CASSPQGNEQFF
V gene: TRBV10-1; clone size: .; J gene: TRBJ2-5; D gene: TRBD1; CDR3 DNA: TGCGCCAGCAGTGAGGGACAGGCTATGCAAGAGACCCAGTACTTC; CDR3 protein: CASSEGQAMQETQYF
V gene: TRBV19; clone size: .; J gene: TRBJ1-1; D gene: .; CDR3 DNA: TGTGCCAGTAGTATAGTCGGGGTTTTCACTGAAGCTTTCTTT; CDR3 protein: CASSIVGVFTEAFF
V gene: TRBV19; clone size: .; J gene: TRBJ1-1; D gene: .; CDR3 DNA: TGTGCCAGTACGGTTCCGAGCCAAAACACTGAAGCTTTCTTT; CDR3 protein: CASTVPSQNTEAFF
V gene: TRBV5-1; clone size: .; J gene: TRBJ1-1; D gene: .; CDR3 DNA: TGCGCCAGCAGCTGGGGTGTAGGGCGGGACACTGAAGCTTTCTTT; CDR3 protein: CASSWGVGRDTEAFF
V gene: TRBV25-1; clone size: .; J gene: TRBJ1-1; D gene: .; CDR3 DNA: TGTGCCAGCCCACCGGGGGTGAACACTGAAGCTTTCTTT; CDR3 protein: CASPPGVNTEAFF
V gene: TRBV7-2; clone size: .; J gene: TRBJ2-7; D gene: TRBD1; CDR3 DNA: TGTGCCAGCAGCAAGGACAGGGGGTACGAGCAGTACTTC; CDR3 protein: CASSKDRGYEQYF
V gene: TRBV18; clone size: .; J gene: TRBJ1-1; D gene: TRBD1; CDR3 DNA: TGTGCCAGCTCAACCCGACAGGGGGGGTACACTGAAGCTTTCTTT; CDR3 protein: CASSTRQGGYTEAFF
V gene: TRBV5-1; clone size: once; J gene: TRBJ2-7; D gene: .; CDR3 DNA: TGCGCCAGCAGCTTGAGGCCAGGGTCACGGGACGAGCAGTACTTC; CDR3 protein: CASSLRPGSRDEQYF